This section outlines one TCR beta chain sequence together with its context. Its antigen is still unknown. Germline values: CDR1 SGHRS, CDR2 YFSETQ. The CDR3 is 17 amino acids. V gave up 2 bases and J gave up 0 bases, with 15 bases separating them. Each patient's relapse followed autologous stem cell transplantation, and brentuximab vedotin exposure varied. Profiling relied on immunoSEQ multiplex PCR, and the TCRdb table lists in-frame clones only, not all of them. The sample has 15,000 to 16,000 clones; approximately 88% are singletons. This sample stems from a study of PD-1 blockade in classical Hodgkin lymphoma. Broader study findings: According to reports, newly diagnosed patients had lower baseline TCR diversity than healthy donors, and relapsed/refractory patients had lower baseline TCR diversity still.

The receptor was isolated from a human donor with classical Hodgkin lymphoma. Sequencing used peripheral blood mononuclear cells (PBMCs), obtained before the second cycle of nivolumab. V and J are TRBV5-1 and TRBJ2-4; D is possibly TRBD2 (5 bases). The CDR3 spells CASSFGNSGLAKNIQYF. Written as DNA, the CDR3 is TGCGCCAGCAGCTTTGGAAATTCTGGACTAGCCAAAAACATTCAGTACTTC. Full variable domain (rest looked up from reference TRBV5-1 and TRBJ2-4): KAGVTQTPRYLIKTRGQQVTLSCSPISGHRSVSWYQQTPGQGLQFLFEYFSETQRNKGNFPGRFSGRQFSNSRSEMNVSTLELGDSALYLCASSFGNSGLAKNIQYFGAGTRLSVL.